What follows describes a single TCR beta chain. V was pared by 3 bases and J by 4 bases, with 14 bases of the junction left unmatched. Germline assignment: CDR1 MDHEN and CDR2 SYDVKM. CDR3 length: 18 amino acids. The TCR beta repertoire was assessed by survey-level immunoSEQ sequencing. TCRdb's table, derived via immunoSEQ multiplex PCR, lists solely in-frame clones and lacks some. The table lists under 55,000 clones, more than 85% of them singletons, with around 10% in the top ten. This clonotype was obtained from a man between 40 and 49 years old with rheumatoid arthritis. The chain carries TRBV28 and TRBJ2-1; 8 bases align to TRBD1. Sequenced input: PBMCs. The chain's CDR3 is CASSFSWTGTGPYNEQFF. The CDR3 DNA is TGTGCCAGCAGTTTTTCCTGGACCGGGACAGGCCCTTACAATGAGCAGTTCTTC.